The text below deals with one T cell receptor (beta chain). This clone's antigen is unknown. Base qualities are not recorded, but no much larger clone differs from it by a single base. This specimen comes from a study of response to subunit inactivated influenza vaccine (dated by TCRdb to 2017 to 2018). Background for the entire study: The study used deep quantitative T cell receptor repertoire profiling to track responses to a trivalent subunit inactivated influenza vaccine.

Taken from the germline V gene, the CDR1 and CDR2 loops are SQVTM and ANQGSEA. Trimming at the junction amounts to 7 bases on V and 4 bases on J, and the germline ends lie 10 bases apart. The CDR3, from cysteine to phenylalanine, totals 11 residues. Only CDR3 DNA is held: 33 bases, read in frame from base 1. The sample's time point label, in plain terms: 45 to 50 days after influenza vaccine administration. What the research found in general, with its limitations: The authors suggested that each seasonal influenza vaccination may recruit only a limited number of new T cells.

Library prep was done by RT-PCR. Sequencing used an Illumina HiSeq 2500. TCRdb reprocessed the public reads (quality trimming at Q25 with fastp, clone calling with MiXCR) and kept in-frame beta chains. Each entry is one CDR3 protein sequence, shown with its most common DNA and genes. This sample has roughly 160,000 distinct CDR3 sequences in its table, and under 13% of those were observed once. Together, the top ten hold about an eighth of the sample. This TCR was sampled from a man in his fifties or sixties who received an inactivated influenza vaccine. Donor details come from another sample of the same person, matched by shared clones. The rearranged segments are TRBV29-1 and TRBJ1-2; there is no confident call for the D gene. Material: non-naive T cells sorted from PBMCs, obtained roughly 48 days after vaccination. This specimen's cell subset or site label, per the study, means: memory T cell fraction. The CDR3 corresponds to CSGAGIYGYTF. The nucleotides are TGCAGCGGCGCCGGGATCTATGGCTACACCTTC.